The clone carrying this T cell receptor (beta chain) was seen once. The antigen is not known. The CDR3 spans 12 residues. Trimming took off 2 bases at V and 7 bases at J, with 9 bases between the two ends. Germline CDR1 SGHRS, CDR2 YFSETQ. These data come from a study of T cells in narcolepsy. Study results and caveats: Autoreactive clone sequences were missing from some blood memory CD4+ repertoires. Autoreactive clonotypes reportedly recurred in blood of same and different patients, not controls.

Profiled with immunoSEQ multiplex PCR; TCRdb holds only in-frame clones, not every one. Seen here are roughly 25,000 clones, more than 70% observed once, and the top ten hold roughly 1.4%. The specimen sequenced was CD45RA- memory CD4+ T cells from PBMCs. The chain recombines TRBV5-1 with TRBJ1-1; D may be TRBD1 (5 bases). The receptor was isolated from a human donor with narcolepsy. CDR3 in amino acids: CASSFGGNEAFF. The CDR3 DNA follows: TGCGCCAGCAGCTTCGGGGGTAATGAAGCTTTCTTT. Drawing the rest from reference TRBV5-1 and TRBJ1-1, the complete variable domain is KAGVTQTPRYLIKTRGQQVTLSCSPISGHRSVSWYQQTPGQGLQFLFEYFSETQRNKGNFPGRFSGRQFSNSRSEMNVSTLELGDSALYLCASSFGGNEAFFGQGTRLTVV.